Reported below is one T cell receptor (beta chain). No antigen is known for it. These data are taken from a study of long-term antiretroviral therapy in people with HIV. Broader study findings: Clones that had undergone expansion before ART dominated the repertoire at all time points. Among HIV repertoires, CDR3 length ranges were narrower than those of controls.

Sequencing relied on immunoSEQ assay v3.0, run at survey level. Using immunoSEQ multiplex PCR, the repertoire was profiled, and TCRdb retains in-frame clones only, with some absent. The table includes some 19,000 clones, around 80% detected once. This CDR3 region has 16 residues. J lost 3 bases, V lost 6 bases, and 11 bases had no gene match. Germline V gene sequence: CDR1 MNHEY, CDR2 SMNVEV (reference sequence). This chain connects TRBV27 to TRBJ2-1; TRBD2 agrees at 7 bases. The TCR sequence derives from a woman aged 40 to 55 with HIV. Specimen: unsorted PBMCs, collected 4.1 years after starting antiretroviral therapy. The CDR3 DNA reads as TGTGCCAGCAGGGGGTCTATGGCGGGGGACTACAATGAGCAGTTCTTC. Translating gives CASRGSMAGDYNEQFF.